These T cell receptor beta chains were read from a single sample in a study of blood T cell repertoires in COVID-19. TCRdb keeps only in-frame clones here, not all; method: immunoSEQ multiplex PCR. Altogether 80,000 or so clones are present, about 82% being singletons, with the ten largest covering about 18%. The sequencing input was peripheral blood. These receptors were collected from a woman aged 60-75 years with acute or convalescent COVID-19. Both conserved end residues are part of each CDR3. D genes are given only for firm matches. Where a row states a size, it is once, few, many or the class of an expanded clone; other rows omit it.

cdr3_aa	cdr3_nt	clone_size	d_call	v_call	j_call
CASSISWGTGEEDTQYF	TGTGCCAGTAGTATATCATGGGGGACAGGGGAGGAAGATACGCAGTATTTT	-	TRBD1	TRBV19	TRBJ2-3
CASSESRGQGLSYGYTF	TGTGCCAGCAGTGAAAGTAGGGGACAGGGCTTGTCCTATGGCTACACCTTC	-	TRBD1	TRBV2	TRBJ1-2
CASSQVTGGLGETQYF	TGCGCCAGCAGCCAGGTCACAGGGGGGCTGGGGGAGACCCAGTACTTC	-	TRBD1	TRBV4-3	TRBJ2-5
CAIRGTGKTGNTEAFF	TGTGCCATCCGCGGGACAGGCAAAACTGGGAACACTGAAGCTTTCTTT	-	TRBD1	TRBV10-3	TRBJ1-1
CASSPAGGSTDTQYF	TGTGCCAGCAGCCCAGCGGGGGGGAGCACAGATACGCAGTATTTT	-	TRBD2	TRBV7-2	TRBJ2-3
CATGTMNSYEQYF	TGTGCCACCGGGACAATGAACTCCTACGAGCAGTACTTC	-	-	TRBV24-1	TRBJ2-7
CATSDLEGAGYTF	TGTGCCACCAGTGATTTAGAGGGTGCGGGCTACACCTTC	-	-	TRBV24-1	TRBJ1-2
CASRWTSGDTYNEQFF	TGTGCCAGCAGATGGACTAGCGGGGATACTTACAATGAGCAGTTCTTC	-	TRBD2	TRBV5-6	TRBJ2-1
CASSQELGGSETQYF	TGCGCCAGCAGCCAAGAGCTGGGGGGATCAGAGACCCAGTACTTC	-	-	TRBV4-3	TRBJ2-5
CASRAGQLKNTEAFF	TGTGCCAGCAGGGCGGGACAGTTGAAGAACACTGAAGCTTTCTTT	many	TRBD1	TRBV2	TRBJ1-1
CASSPRFGTEAFF	TGTGCCAGCAGCCCGAGGTTTGGCACTGAAGCTTTCTTT	-	-	TRBV11-2	TRBJ1-1
CAAGVEETQYF	TGTGCCGCGGGGGTCGAGGAGACCCAGTACTTC	-	TRBD2	TRBV24-1	TRBJ2-5
CASSMGGDTGELFF	TGCGCCAGCAGCATGGGCGGGGACACCGGGGAGCTGTTTTTT	-	-	TRBV5-1	TRBJ2-2
CASSVKGDRTNYGYTF	TGTGCCAGCAGCGTTAAGGGCGACAGGACCAACTATGGCTACACCTTC	few	-	TRBV9	TRBJ1-2
CSASWRGTNTGELFF	TGCAGTGCTAGTTGGAGGGGAACGAACACCGGGGAGCTGTTTTTT	-	-	TRBV20-1	TRBJ2-2
CASSIGDSYEQYF	TGTGCCAGCAGTATCGGGGATTCCTACGAGCAGTACTTC	few	-	TRBV6-2/TRBV6-3	TRBJ2-7
CASSQGGQGLGGYGYTF	TGTGCCAGCAGCCAAGGGGGACAGGGCCTAGGAGGCTATGGCTACACCTTC	-	TRBD1	TRBV3-1/TRBV3-2	TRBJ1-2
CASSQGGLNTEAFF	TGCGCCAGCAGCCAAGGAGGGTTGAACACTGAAGCTTTCTTT	many	-	TRBV4-1	TRBJ1-1
CASSYSRRAPNEKLFF	TGTGCCAGCAGTTACTCGAGGAGGGCACCTAATGAAAAACTGTTTTTT	-	-	TRBV6-5	TRBJ1-4
CASSYGPAKNIQYF	TGTGCCAGCAGTTATGGGCCAGCCAAAAACATTCAGTACTTC	-	-	TRBV28	TRBJ2-4
CASSAEGPANTGELFF	TGTGCCAGCAGCGCGGAGGGGCCAGCGAACACCGGGGAGCTGTTTTTT	-	-	TRBV6-4	TRBJ2-2
CSVESPRGTEAFF	TGCAGCGTTGAATCTCCCAGAGGGACTGAAGCTTTCTTT	-	-	TRBV29-1	TRBJ1-1
CASLRAGTGNEKLFF	TGTGCCAGCCTCCGGGCTGGGACAGGGAACGAAAAACTGTTTTTT	once	TRBD1	TRBV7-8	TRBJ1-4
CAGEGQGTTEAFF	TGTGCCGGCGAAGGACAGGGGACCACTGAAGCTTTCTTT	-	TRBD1	TRBV28	TRBJ1-1
CASSRGRNTEAFF	TGTGCCAGCAGCAGGGGGCGGAACACTGAAGCTTTCTTT	once	TRBD1	TRBV5-6	TRBJ1-1
CASIRWGLSGNTIYF	TGTGCCAGTATTAGGTGGGGCCTCTCTGGAAACACCATATATTTT	-	-	TRBV19	TRBJ1-3
CASSLSGQANYGYTF	TGTGCCAGCAGCTTAAGCGGACAGGCCAACTATGGCTACACCTTC	-	TRBD1	TRBV7-3	TRBJ1-2
CASSQDWAGNNSPLHF	TGCGCCAGCAGCCAAGATTGGGCAGGGAATAATTCACCCCTCCACTTT	-	-	TRBV4-1	TRBJ1-6
CASSSGGQGALETQYF	TGTGCCAGCAGCTCGGGCGGACAGGGGGCGCTGGAGACCCAGTACTTC	-	TRBD1	TRBV5-4	TRBJ2-5
CASSQDVQRTGGNYGYTF	TGCGCCAGCAGCCAAGATGTACAGCGGACAGGGGGAAACTATGGCTACACCTTC	-	TRBD1	TRBV4-3	TRBJ1-2
CASSEERGETEAFF	TGTGCCAGCAGTGAAGAGCGGGGGGAGACTGAAGCTTTCTTT	-	-	TRBV2	TRBJ1-1
CASSLELAGIEQFF	TGTGCCAGCAGTTTGGAACTAGCGGGGATTGAGCAGTTCTTC	few	TRBD2	TRBV27	TRBJ2-1
CASSLSGTGVRNGYTF	TGTGCCAGCAGTTTGTCGGGGACAGGGGTTCGCAATGGCTACACCTTC	-	TRBD1	TRBV28	TRBJ1-2
CASSPGQGMNYGYTF	TGTGCCAGCTCACCGGGACAGGGGATGAACTATGGCTACACCTTC	-	TRBD1	TRBV18	TRBJ1-2
CASRTGTGGTDTQYF	TGTGCCAGCAGAACCGGGACAGGGGGCACAGATACGCAGTATTTT	once	TRBD1	TRBV2	TRBJ2-3
CASSLSGGAETQYF	TGTGCCAGCAGCCTTAGCGGGGGGGCTGAGACCCAGTACTTC	-	TRBD2	TRBV3-1/TRBV3-2	TRBJ2-5
CASSDRGLVAFF	TGTGCCAGCAGTGACAGGGGGCTGGTAGCTTTCTTT	-	TRBD1	TRBV6-1	TRBJ1-1
CASSDRPPNTEAFF	TGTGCCAGCAGTGACAGGCCGCCGAACACTGAAGCTTTCTTT	-	-	TRBV2	TRBJ1-1
CASSEQGFSNQPQHF	TGTGCCAGCAGTGAACAGGGTTTTAGCAATCAGCCCCAGCATTTT	-	-	TRBV2	TRBJ1-5
CASSPPGGPRRAEAFF	TGTGCCAGCTCACCACCCGGGGGGCCACGCAGGGCGGAAGCTTTCTTT	few	-	TRBV18	TRBJ1-1
CASSVGDTLKRNEQFF	TGCGCCAGCAGCGTGGGGGACACCCTAAAAAGGAATGAGCAGTTCTTC	-	-	TRBV5-1	TRBJ2-1
CASSWTGRNSPLHF	TGTGCCAGCAGCTGGACAGGGAGAAATTCACCCCTCCACTTT	-	TRBD1	TRBV14	TRBJ1-6
CASSLGRDRLNYGYTF	TGTGCCAGCAGCTTAGGAAGGGACAGGCTTAACTATGGCTACACCTTC	-	TRBD1	TRBV7-8	TRBJ1-2
CAWSDFGEAFF	TGTGCCTGGAGTGACTTCGGTGAAGCTTTCTTT	-	-	TRBV30	TRBJ1-1
CASSESSQESRQYF	TGCGCCAGCAGTGAGTCGAGTCAGGAAAGTAGGCAGTACTTC	-	-	TRBV10-1	TRBJ2-7
CATSDLTSPKNTGELFF	TGTGCCACCAGTGATTTAACATCTCCCAAGAACACCGGGGAGCTGTTTTTT	-	-	TRBV24-1	TRBJ2-2
CASSTGLSGSPLHF	TGTGCCAGCAGTACAGGGCTTTCGGGGTCACCCCTCCACTTT	-	-	TRBV2	TRBJ1-6
CASNTMGPGHYEQYF	TGTGCCAGCAACACTATGGGCCCGGGACACTACGAGCAGTACTTC	-	-	TRBV28	TRBJ2-7
CASSLRGLAGGQETQYF	TGTGCCAGCAGCTTACGAGGACTAGCGGGGGGGCAAGAGACCCAGTACTTC	once	TRBD2	TRBV7-3	TRBJ2-5
CASSSKGRGTQYF	TGTGCCAGCAGCTCGAAAGGGAGAGGTACGCAGTATTTT	-	-	TRBV11-3	TRBJ2-3
CASSYPSGTGARETQYF	TGTGCCAGCAGCTACCCCTCCGGGACAGGGGCTCGGGAGACCCAGTACTTC	-	TRBD1	TRBV3-1/TRBV3-2	TRBJ2-5
CASSLAGGPYNEQFF	TGTGCCAGCAGCTTAGCGGGGGGTCCCTACAATGAGCAGTTCTTC	-	TRBD2	TRBV25-1	TRBJ2-1
CSVGQYNEQFF	TGCAGCGTTGGACAGTACAATGAGCAGTTCTTC	-	-	TRBV29-1	TRBJ2-1
CSVGGDTQYF	TGCAGCGTTGGAGGGGATACGCAGTATTTT	-	-	TRBV29-1	TRBJ2-3
CASSRAGSRETQYF	TGTGCCAGTAGTCGGGCCGGGAGTAGAGAGACCCAGTACTTC	few	-	TRBV19	TRBJ2-5
CASSSPTSGVIEAFF	TGTGCCAGCAGCTCTCCGACCTCGGGGGTGATTGAAGCTTTCTTT	-	-	TRBV5-6	TRBJ1-1